This T cell receptor beta chain was recovered during a study of monozygotic twins with inflammatory bowel disease. TCRdb reprocessed the 5' RACE reads and stores each CDR3 protein as one record, lacking DNA. The sample table sets out around 230,000 distinct CDR3 sequences. Germline V gene lookup returns CDR1 LNHDA and CDR2 SQIVND (reference sequence). CDR3 length: 15 amino acids. This TCR came from a human donor with ulcerative colitis or Crohn's disease, or a healthy co-twin of an affected twin (not recorded which). This chain links TRBV19 with TRBJ1-1. Material for sequencing was blood. The CDR3 loop reads CASNPMGVGNTEAFF. Based on the CDR3 plus reference TRBV19 and TRBJ1-1, the full variable domain is DGGITQSPKYLFRKEGQNVTLSCEQNLNHDAMYWYRQDPGQGLRLIYYSQIVNDFQKGDIAEGYSVSREKKESFPLTVTSAQKNPTAFYLCASNPMGVGNTEAFFGQGTRLTVV.